This is a list of T cell receptor beta chains from one sample in a study of blood T cell repertoires in COVID-19. Generated by immunoSEQ multiplex PCR, the TCRdb table keeps only in-frame clones and is missing some. The data show some 80,000 clones, over 70% seen once. Sequenced sample: peripheral blood. These receptors all stem from a woman aged 40 to 49 with active or convalescent COVID-19. Each CDR3 is given with its conserved first and last residue.

cdr3_aa	j_call	v_call
CASSLATGNTEAFF	TRBJ1-1	TRBV11-2
CASSKGGQGTPGTQYF	TRBJ2-5	TRBV21-1
CASSTTGAREKLFF	TRBJ1-4	TRBV7-9
CASSVGYSGPRSYNEQFF	TRBJ2-1	TRBV9
CASSVLDRVGGYTF	TRBJ1-2	TRBV2
CASSLGVEAMQFF	TRBJ2-1	TRBV27
CASSEYGGGVMNTEAFF	TRBJ1-1	TRBV6-1
CASSQDYRGGYTF	TRBJ1-2	TRBV4-3
CASRAGTGYNLNTEAFF	TRBJ1-1	TRBV19
CASRAGQVSKNIQYF	TRBJ2-4	TRBV28
CATRPQGQGAGGYTF	TRBJ1-2	TRBV28
CASSSTGGRAFF	TRBJ1-1	TRBV6-2/TRBV6-3